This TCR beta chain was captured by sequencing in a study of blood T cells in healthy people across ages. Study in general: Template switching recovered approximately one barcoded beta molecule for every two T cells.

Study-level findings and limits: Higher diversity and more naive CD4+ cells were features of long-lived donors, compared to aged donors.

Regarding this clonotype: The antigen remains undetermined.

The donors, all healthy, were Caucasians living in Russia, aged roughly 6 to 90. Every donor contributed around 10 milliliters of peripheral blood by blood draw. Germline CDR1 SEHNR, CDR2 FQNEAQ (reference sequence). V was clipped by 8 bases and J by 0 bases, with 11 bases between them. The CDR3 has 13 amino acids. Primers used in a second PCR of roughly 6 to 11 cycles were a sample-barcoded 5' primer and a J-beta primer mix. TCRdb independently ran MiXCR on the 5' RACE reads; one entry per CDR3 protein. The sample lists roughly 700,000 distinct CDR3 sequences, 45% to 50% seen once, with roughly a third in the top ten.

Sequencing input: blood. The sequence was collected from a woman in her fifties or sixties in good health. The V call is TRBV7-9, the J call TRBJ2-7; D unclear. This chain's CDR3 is CASEAVSSYEQYF. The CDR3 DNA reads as TGTGCCAGCGAGGCCGTAAGCTCCTACGAGCAGTACTTC.